This is a list of T cell receptor beta chains from one sample in a study of cytomegalovirus exposure and HLA in healthy donors. The protocol was immunoSEQ multiplex PCR, while the TCRdb copy is restricted to in-frame clones and leaves out a portion. The listing records approximately 140,000 clones. Sequencing was carried out using PBMCs. These receptor sequences come from a woman between 50 and 59 years old in good health and CMV-seronegative. Both conserved end residues are part of each CDR3. The D gene is left open where the match is weak.

v_call	d_call	j_call	cdr3_aa	cdr3_nt
TRBV5-1	NA	TRBJ2-5	CASSLSSGETQYF	TGCGCCAGCAGCTTGAGCTCAGGAGAGACCCAGTACTTC
TRBV6-5	TRBD1	TRBJ2-7	CASSYVRGRVYEQYF	TGTGCCAGCAGTTACGTGAGGGGGCGCGTCTACGAGCAGTACTTC
TRBV4-1	NA	TRBJ2-2	CASSQGDWGGELVF	TGCGCCAGCAGCCAAGGGGACTGGGGCGGGGAGCTGGTTTTT
TRBV7-8	NA	TRBJ2-1	CASSPRRWPYNEQFF	TGTGCCAGCAGCCCCCGCAGATGGCCATACAATGAGCAGTTCTTC
TRBV11-2	NA	TRBJ2-1	CASSSTGYTYNEQFF	TGTGCCAGCAGCTCGACAGGATATACCTACAATGAGCAGTTCTTC
TRBV9	TRBD1	TRBJ1-2	CASSQGANYGYTF	TGTGCCAGCAGCCAGGGGGCTAACTATGGCTACACCTTC
TRBV5-1	TRBD1	TRBJ1-3	CASKTGGSGNTIYF	TGCGCCAGCAAGACAGGGGGTTCTGGAAACACCATATATTTT
TRBV19	NA	TRBJ1-1	CASSTRTGNTEAFF	TGTGCCAGTAGTACTCGAACAGGGAACACTGAAGCTTTCTTT
TRBV4-3	TRBD1	TRBJ1-1	CASSYTGVTEAFF	TGCGCCAGCAGCTATACAGGGGTGACTGAAGCTTTCTTT
TRBV18	TRBD2	TRBJ2-1	CASSPGGGISSYNEQFF	TGTGCCAGCTCACCAGGCGGGGGGATCAGCTCCTACAATGAGCAGTTCTTC
TRBV7-8	TRBD1	TRBJ1-2	CASRSRTGRRYTF	TGTGCCAGCAGATCACGGACAGGGCGGCGCTACACCTTC
TRBV4-1	TRBD1	TRBJ1-3	CASSQVPGTAGNTIYF	TGCGCCAGCAGCCAAGTACCCGGGACAGCTGGAAACACCATATATTTT
TRBV28	NA	TRBJ2-7	CASTTGYEQYF	TGTGCCAGCACAACGGGCTACGAGCAGTACTTC
TRBV6-1	TRBD1	TRBJ1-3	CASSLKGAWGNTIYF	TGTGCCAGCTCGCTTAAGGGGGCGTGGGGAAACACCATATATTTT
TRBV20-1	TRBD2	TRBJ2-1	CSSGLAVEQFF	TGCAGTTCGGGACTAGCGGTTGAGCAGTTCTTC
TRBV11-2	TRBD1	TRBJ1-2	CASSSARGRRPNYGYTF	TGTGCCAGCAGCTCGGCCAGGGGGCGGCGACCTAACTATGGCTACACCTTC
TRBV30	NA	TRBJ2-7	CAWPYRTVNYEQYF	TGTGCCTGGCCGTATCGGACAGTTAACTACGAGCAGTACTTC
TRBV15	TRBD2	TRBJ2-2	CATSEGLAGGTGELFF	TGTGCCACCAGCGAGGGACTAGCGGGGGGCACCGGGGAGCTGTTTTTT
TRBV6-5	NA	TRBJ1-1	CASSYAGQMNTEAFF	TGTGCCAGCAGTTACGCAGGACAGATGAACACTGAAGCTTTCTTT
TRBV7-7	NA	TRBJ1-1	CASSKGLGTEAFF	TGTGCCAGCAGCAAGGGGTTGGGCACTGAAGCTTTCTTT
TRBV7-3	TRBD2	TRBJ2-7	CASSLLGRGGRNEQYF	TGTGCCAGCAGCTTACTGGGGCGGGGGGGACGCAACGAGCAGTACTTC
TRBV4-2	NA	TRBJ2-3	CASSQELASRTDTQYF	TGTGCCAGCAGCCAAGAACTAGCCTCCAGAACAGATACGCAGTATTTT
TRBV29-1	NA	TRBJ1-1	CSVPGQGGTEAFF	TGCAGCGTCCCAGGTCAGGGTGGCACTGAAGCTTTCTTT
TRBV6-1	TRBD1	TRBJ1-1	CASTQGTAYTEAFF	TGTGCCAGCACCCAAGGGACAGCGTACACTGAAGCTTTCTTT
TRBV28	NA	TRBJ2-1	CASSWLANNEQFF	TGTGCCAGCAGTTGGTTAGCGAATAATGAGCAGTTCTTC
TRBV27	NA	TRBJ2-2	CASSLSRVGTGELFF	TGTGCCAGCAGTTTATCCAGGGTGGGGACCGGGGAGCTGTTTTTT
TRBV15	NA	TRBJ1-1	CATSRDLSSQAFF	TGTGCCACCAGCAGAGATCTGAGTTCGCAAGCTTTCTTT
TRBV15	NA	TRBJ2-7	CATSRYDTDKKQYF	TGTGCCACCAGCAGATATGACACAGATAAGAAGCAGTACTTC
TRBV7-8	TRBD1	TRBJ1-5	CASSTGQGRQPQHF	TGTGCCAGCAGCACAGGACAGGGGAGGCAGCCCCAGCATTTT
TRBV7-2	NA	TRBJ2-1	CASSSTAYNEQFF	TGTGCCAGCAGCTCGACAGCCTACAATGAGCAGTTCTTC
TRBV6-1	NA	TRBJ2-7	CASSEKWTEGYEQYF	TGTGCCAGCAGTGAAAAATGGACGGAGGGCTACGAGCAGTACTTC
TRBV5-6	TRBD2	TRBJ2-7	CASSLGLAGTYEQYF	TGTGCCAGCAGCCTCGGACTAGCGGGCACCTACGAGCAGTACTTC
TRBV6-5	NA	TRBJ1-2	CASRPTGLYGYTF	TGTGCCAGCAGGCCTACAGGGCTCTATGGCTACACCTTC
TRBV29-1	NA	TRBJ2-7	CSVTYPLDEQYF	TGCAGCGTAACCTACCCCCTAGACGAGCAGTACTTC
TRBV19	NA	TRBJ1-2	CASSIPSGSGYGYTF	TGTGCCAGTAGTATCCCCTCAGGGTCCGGCTATGGCTACACCTTC
TRBV28	NA	TRBJ2-1	CASGGHPSSYNEQFF	TGTGCCAGTGGGGGACACCCGAGCTCCTACAATGAGCAGTTCTTC
TRBV27	NA	TRBJ2-7	CASSFVGVYEQYF	TGTGCCAGCAGTTTTGTGGGAGTCTACGAGCAGTACTTC
TRBV19	NA	TRBJ1-1	CASRTARLEAFF	TGTGCCAGTAGGACCGCGCGACTTGAAGCTTTCTTT
TRBV19	TRBD1	TRBJ1-2	CASSGQGRDYTF	TGTGCCAGTAGCGGACAGGGCCGCGACTACACCTTC
TRBV14	NA	TRBJ2-7	CASSQDIGLSYEQYF	TGTGCCAGCAGCCAAGATATTGGACTCTCCTACGAGCAGTACTTC
TRBV6-5	NA	TRBJ2-7	CASSYSSKPYEQYF	TGTGCCAGCAGTTACTCGTCGAAGCCCTACGAGCAGTACTTC
TRBV19	NA	TRBJ2-2	CASSLGIFTGELFF	TGTGCCAGTAGTCTCGGGATTTTCACCGGGGAGCTGTTTTTT
TRBV30	TRBD2	TRBJ2-7	CAWSHLASGGVQYF	TGTGCCTGGAGTCATTTGGCTAGCGGGGGCGTGCAGTACTTC
TRBV6-5	NA	TRBJ1-1	CASSYSADTEAFF	TGTGCCAGCAGTTACTCGGCGGACACTGAAGCTTTCTTT
TRBV9	TRBD2	TRBJ2-5	CASSPGTSGSAQYF	TGTGCCAGCAGCCCCGGGACTAGCGGGTCGGCCCAGTACTTC
TRBV5-6	NA	TRBJ1-2	CASRKDWTAPAYTF	TGTGCCAGCCGCAAGGACTGGACAGCCCCTGCCTACACCTTC
TRBV12-2	NA	TRBJ2-3	CASRLGTGRRRTDTQYF	TGTGCAAGTCGCTTAGGGACAGGGAGACGGAGGACAGATACGCAGTATTTT